This T cell receptor beta chain appears in the sequencing data of a study of cytomegalovirus exposure and HLA in healthy donors. In the study overall: One earlier analysis, a look at 180 million or so T cells, found some 120 million unique TCR beta sequences.

From germline, CDR1 is MDHEN and CDR2 SYDVKM. CDR3 length equals 17 residues. V lost 5 bases, J lost 7 bases, and 12 bases stayed unmatched. 13 Jbeta primers and 60 Vbeta primers were used for the PCR. The repertoire was sequenced with immunoSEQ multiplex PCR; TCRdb's copy has only in-frame clones and lacks some. This table has under 200,000 clones, around 77% appearing once. Each donor's status was that of a healthy bone marrow donor. To note about this clone: Its antigen is unknown.

Study conclusions and caveats: Cytomegalovirus association was listed for 164 TCR beta chains. The majority of CMV-associated TCR beta chains were reported as apparently HLA-restricted in a later analysis.

The sequence derives from a man aged 55 to 70 in good health and CMV-seronegative. The chain carries TRBV28 and TRBJ2-1; 12 bases align to TRBD1. What was sequenced was PBMCs. CDR3 residues: CASSPFLGTGGRNEQFF. CDR3 DNA: TGTGCCAGCAGTCCTTTTCTCGGGACAGGGGGCCGGAATGAGCAGTTCTTC.